Given below is one TCR beta chain in context. In the authors' methods: Cell counts per sample came from amplifying reference gene primers. The data were produced by immunoSEQ multiplex PCR, yet TCRdb's version contains in-frame clones alone and is incomplete. V and J calls plus clone size are reproduced from that table; the DNA served to infer D and trimming. The sample consists of about 20,000 clones, around 89% of them appearing once. The CDR3 sequence is 13 residues long. V gave up 6 bases and J gave up 0 bases; unmatched junction bases: 4. Germline assignment: CDR1 SQVTM and CDR2 ANQGSEA. The data belong to a study of blood T cell repertoires in COVID-19. Background on the study: The samples span acute and convalescent COVID-19 from the United States, Italy and Spain. PBMCs, B-cell-depleted T cells, or T cells were the source of the cDNA or gDNA that made up the material.

The chain has TRBV29-1 and TRBJ1-1; 7 bases line up with TRBD1. The origin of this receptor is a woman in her sixties or seventies with active COVID-19. Sequenced sample: peripheral blood. CDR3 residues: CSVLGQMNTEAFF. CDR3 in DNA: TGCAGCGTCCTGGGACAGATGAACACTGAAGCTTTCTTT.